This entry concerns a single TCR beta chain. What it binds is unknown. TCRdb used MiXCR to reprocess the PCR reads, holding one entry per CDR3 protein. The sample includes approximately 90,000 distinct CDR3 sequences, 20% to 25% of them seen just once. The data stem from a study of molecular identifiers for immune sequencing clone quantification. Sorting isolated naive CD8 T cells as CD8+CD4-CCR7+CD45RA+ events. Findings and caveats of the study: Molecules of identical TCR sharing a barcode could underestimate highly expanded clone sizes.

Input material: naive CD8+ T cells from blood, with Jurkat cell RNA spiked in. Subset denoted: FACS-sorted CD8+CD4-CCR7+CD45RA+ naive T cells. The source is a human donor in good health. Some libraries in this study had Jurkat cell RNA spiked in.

The CDR3 sequence: CAWSFQGAITEAFF. CDR3 sequence (DNA): TGTGCCTGGAGTTTTCAGGGGGCAATCACTGAAGCTTTCTTT. The chain couples TRBV30 to TRBJ1-1; TRBD1 agrees at 8 bases. The CDR3 runs to 14 residues. The germline V gene encodes CDR1 GTSNPN and CDR2 SVGIG (reference sequence). J was trimmed by 4 bases and V by 2 bases; bases with no gene match: 6.